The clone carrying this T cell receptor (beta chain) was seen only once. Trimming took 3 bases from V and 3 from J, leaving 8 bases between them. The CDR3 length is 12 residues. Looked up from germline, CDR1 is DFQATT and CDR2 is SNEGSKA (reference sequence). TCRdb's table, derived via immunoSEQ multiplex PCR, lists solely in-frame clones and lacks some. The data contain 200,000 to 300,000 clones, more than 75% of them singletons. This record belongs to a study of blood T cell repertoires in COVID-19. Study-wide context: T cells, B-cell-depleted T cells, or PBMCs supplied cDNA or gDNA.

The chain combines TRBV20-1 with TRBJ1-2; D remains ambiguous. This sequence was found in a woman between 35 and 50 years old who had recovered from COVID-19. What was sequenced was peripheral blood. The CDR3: CSASAGDYGYTF. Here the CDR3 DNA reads TGCAGTGCTAGTGCCGGAGACTATGGCTACACCTTC.